Listed below are T cell receptor beta chains from one sample, sequenced in a study of blood T cell repertoires in COVID-19. Only in-frame clones appear in the TCRdb table, and some are missing; sequencing was by immunoSEQ multiplex PCR. The sample has about 140,000 clones; around 80% are singletons. The sequenced sample was PBMCs or T cells enriched from blood (not recorded which). These receptors all stem from a woman aged 18-29 years who had been exposed to COVID-19. Both conserved end residues are part of each CDR3. The D gene is left open where the match is weak. Expanded clones are given a class, and other clones once, few, many or no size at all.

V gene: TRBV3-1/TRBV3-2
J gene: TRBJ2-1
CDR3 length: 13
D gene: -
clone size: -
CDR3 protein: CASSPTQGYEQFF
CDR3 DNA: TGTGCCAGCAGCCCCACGCAGGGGTATGAGCAGTTCTTC

V gene: TRBV20-1
J gene: TRBJ1-5
CDR3 length: 17
D gene: TRBD1
clone size: -
CDR3 protein: CSASPRQGTSSNQPQHF
CDR3 DNA: TGCAGTGCTAGTCCACGACAGGGGACTTCTAGCAATCAGCCCCAGCATTTT

V gene: TRBV19
J gene: TRBJ1-5
CDR3 length: 15
D gene: TRBD1
clone size: few
CDR3 protein: CASCPQGVHFMPQHF
CDR3 DNA: TGTGCCAGTTGCCCCCAGGGGGTCCACTTTATGCCCCAGCATTTT

V gene: TRBV5-1
J gene: TRBJ2-5
CDR3 length: 13
D gene: -
clone size: -
CDR3 protein: CASSLGGGETQYF
CDR3 DNA: TGCGCCAGCAGCTTGGGGGGAGGAGAGACCCAGTACTTC

V gene: TRBV14
J gene: TRBJ2-1
CDR3 length: 14
D gene: TRBD2
clone size: -
CDR3 protein: CASSGTSGYNEQFF
CDR3 DNA: TGTGCCAGCAGCGGAACTAGCGGTTACAATGAGCAGTTCTTC

V gene: TRBV30
J gene: TRBJ2-5
CDR3 length: 15
D gene: TRBD2
clone size: -
CDR3 protein: CAWSVLAGVRRTQYF
CDR3 DNA: TGTGCCTGGAGTGTACTAGCGGGGGTAAGAAGGACCCAGTACTTC

V gene: TRBV18
J gene: TRBJ2-7
CDR3 length: 12
D gene: -
clone size: -
CDR3 protein: CASRTQGSEQYF
CDR3 DNA: TGTGCCAGCCGTACACAAGGGAGCGAGCAGTACTTC

V gene: TRBV7-2
J gene: TRBJ2-5
CDR3 length: 15
D gene: -
clone size: -
CDR3 protein: CASSLGSGSQETQYF
CDR3 DNA: TGTGCCAGCAGCTTAGGGAGCGGGTCCCAAGAGACCCAGTACTTC

V gene: TRBV29-1
J gene: TRBJ1-4
CDR3 length: 13
D gene: -
clone size: -
CDR3 protein: CSAVRGEGEKLFF
CDR3 DNA: TGCAGCGCGGTCCGGGGGGAGGGAGAAAAACTGTTTTTT

V gene: TRBV14
J gene: TRBJ2-1
CDR3 length: 14
D gene: -
clone size: -
CDR3 protein: CASSRVSSYNEQFF
CDR3 DNA: TGTGCCAGCAGCCGAGTAAGCTCCTACAATGAGCAGTTCTTC

V gene: TRBV30
J gene: TRBJ2-7
CDR3 length: 13
D gene: TRBD1
clone size: -
CDR3 protein: CAWSDRGGYEQYF
CDR3 DNA: TGTGCCTGGAGCGACAGGGGTGGTTACGAGCAGTACTTC

V gene: TRBV25-1
J gene: TRBJ1-1
CDR3 length: 12
D gene: -
clone size: few
CDR3 protein: CASSEGSGVAFF
CDR3 DNA: TGTGCCAGCAGTGAGGGTTCGGGTGTGGCTTTCTTT

V gene: TRBV28
J gene: TRBJ1-1
CDR3 length: 15
D gene: TRBD1
clone size: once
CDR3 protein: CASSFRDRGRGMAFF
CDR3 DNA: TGTGCCAGCAGCTTCCGGGACAGGGGGCGGGGGATGGCTTTCTTT